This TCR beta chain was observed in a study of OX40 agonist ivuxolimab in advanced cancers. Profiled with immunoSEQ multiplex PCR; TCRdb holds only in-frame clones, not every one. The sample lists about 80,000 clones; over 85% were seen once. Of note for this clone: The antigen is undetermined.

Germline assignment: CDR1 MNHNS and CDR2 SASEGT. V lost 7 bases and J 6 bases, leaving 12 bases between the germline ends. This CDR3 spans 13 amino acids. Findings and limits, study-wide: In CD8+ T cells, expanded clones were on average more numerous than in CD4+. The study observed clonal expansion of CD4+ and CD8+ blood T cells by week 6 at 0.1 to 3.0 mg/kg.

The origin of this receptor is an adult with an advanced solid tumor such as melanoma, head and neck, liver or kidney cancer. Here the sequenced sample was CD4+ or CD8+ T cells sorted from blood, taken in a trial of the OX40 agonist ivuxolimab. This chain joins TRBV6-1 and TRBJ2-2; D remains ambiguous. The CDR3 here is CASIKDNPGELFF. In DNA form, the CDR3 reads TGTGCCAGCATTAAGGATAATCCCGGGGAGCTGTTTTTT.